The next 3 T cell receptor beta chains were all read from a single sample in a study of T-cell reconstitution after alpha-beta-depleted transplantation in children. Study conclusions and caveats: Among T cells one year after transplant, newly produced cells accounted for most counts and diversity.

Unique molecular identifiers were built into the TCRbeta library. MiXCR was run by TCRdb on the PCR reads, yielding one entry per CDR3 protein. The sample lists about 290,000 distinct CDR3 sequences, around 7.1% seen once, with over 7.5% in the top ten. Antigens of these TCRs are unknown. Sequencing was performed on peripheral blood, taken 360 days after TCRalphabeta/CD19-depleted stem cell transplant. Receptors originate from a female patient between 2 and 15 years old who had a stem cell transplant for Fanconi anemia, so the T cells may come from the graft donor.

A few counts support this clonotype. The J gene is TRBJ2-1, the V gene TRBV12-3 or TRBV12-4, with TRBD2 matching 9 bases. The CDR3 has 17 amino acids. V shed 5 bases, J shed 6 bases, and the junction held 14 bases outside the gene matches. CDR3 DNA: TGTGCCAGCAGTCCCACGGGCGGGGGGGCCGGGAGCAATGAGCAGTTCTTC. Residues: CASSPTGGGAGSNEQFF.

The table lists this clonotype with many counts. This chain uses TRBV7-9 with TRBJ2-2; D gene ambiguous. Germline V lookup: CDR1 SEHNR, CDR2 FQNEAQ (reference sequence). The CDR3 loop spans 13 amino acids. Trimming removed 5 bases from V and 5 bases from J, with 9 bases in between. The CDR3 DNA reads as TGTGCCAGCAGCCAACAGCCAACCGGGGAGCTGTTTTTT. Translating it yields CASSQQPTGELFF. The variable domain in full, completed from reference TRBV7-9 and TRBJ2-2, reads DTGVSQNPRHKITKRGQNVTFRCDPISEHNRLYWYRQTLGQGPEFLTYFQNEAQLEKSRLLSDRFSAERPKGSFSTLEIQRTEQGDSAMYLCASSQQPTGELFFGEGSRLTVL.

This clonotype was found many times. V and J are TRBV6-4 and TRBJ2-3, with 8 bases aligning to TRBD2. Germline V gives CDR1 MRHNA, CDR2 SNTAGT. The V and J ends lost 2 bases and 1 base, in that order; junction bases with no gene match: 2. CDR3 length: 15 residues. The CDR3 here is CASSDKAGGTDTQYF. The CDR3 bases are TGTGCCAGCAGTGACAAAGCGGGGGGCACAGATACGCAGTATTTT.